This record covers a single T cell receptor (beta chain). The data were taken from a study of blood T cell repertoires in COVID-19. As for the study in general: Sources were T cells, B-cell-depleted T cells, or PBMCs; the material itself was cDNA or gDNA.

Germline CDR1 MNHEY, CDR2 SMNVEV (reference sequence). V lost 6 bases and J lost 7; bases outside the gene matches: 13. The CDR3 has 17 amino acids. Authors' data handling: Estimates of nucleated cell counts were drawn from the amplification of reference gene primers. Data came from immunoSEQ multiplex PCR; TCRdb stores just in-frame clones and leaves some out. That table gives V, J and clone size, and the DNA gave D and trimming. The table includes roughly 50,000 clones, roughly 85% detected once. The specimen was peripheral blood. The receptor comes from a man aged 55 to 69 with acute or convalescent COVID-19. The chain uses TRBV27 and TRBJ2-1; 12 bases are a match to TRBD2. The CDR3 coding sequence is TGTGCCAGCAGCCCGAAGTCCCTAGCGGGAGGGCCGAATGAGCAGTTCTTC. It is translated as CASSPKSLAGGPNEQFF.